This TCR beta chain derives from a study of beta chain features in type 1 diabetes. Overall study context: Age, gender and cell yields were alike across patients and healthy donors. There were 95 million to 110 million sorted cells examined across all samples. Study results and caveats: Across patients, naive, central memory and Treg TCRB repertoires exhibited apparently greater similarity than was observed across healthy donors. Moderate but significant shortening of TCRB CDR3s was recorded in all four CD4+ subsets from Type 1 diabetes patients. Here, the possible influence of HLA type (on TCRB rearrangement) remained unresolved.

This clone was counted between two and nine times. Its target is not known. CDR3 length: 13 residues. The germline CDR1 and CDR2 sequences are MDHEN and SYDVKM. Between the trimmed V and J ends, which lost 5 bases and 3 bases, there was a span of 8 bases. The whole isolated RNA underwent reverse transcription, so sequencing captured expressed TCRB transcripts. Method: immunoSEQ multiplex PCR; TCRdb's copy keeps in-frame clones and lacks some. The sample records 600,000 to 700,000 clones, roughly 12% being singletons. The sequencing input was naive CD4+ T cells from blood. This sequence was found in a young man with type 1 diabetes. This sequence joins TRBV28 and TRBJ1-3; TRBD1 is a possible D gene (6 bases). CDR3 loop: CASSRTVGNTIYF. CDR3 sequence (DNA): TGTGCCAGCAGTCGGACAGTTGGAAACACCATATATTTT.